A few counts support the clone carrying this TCR beta chain. The data were taken from a study of T cell repertoires in cytomegalovirus infection. V shed 2 bases and J 10 bases; nucleotides not matched to a gene: 7. The CDR3 has 16 amino acids. Germline CDR1 SNHLY, CDR2 FYNNEI. In TCRdb, the reads were re-called with MiXCR into one record per CDR3 protein. The table has hundreds of thousands of distinct CDR3 sequences, approximately 31% seen once. This clonotype was sampled from a human donor in good health (CMV status not recorded). Some clones in this sample may be carry-over from other donors' samples. The gene calls are TRBV2 and TRBJ1-6, with 11 bases aligning to TRBD1. The sequenced material came from PBMCs. The CDR3 sequence is CASSETTGTGGSPLHF. CDR3 DNA: TGTGCCAGCAGTGAAACAACCGGGACAGGGGGATCACCCCTCCACTTT.